The rows below give T cell receptor beta chains drawn from one sample of a study of blood T cell repertoires in COVID-19. Data came from immunoSEQ multiplex PCR; TCRdb stores just in-frame clones and leaves some out. The sample yields about 90,000 clones, more than 65% seen once. Sequences were obtained from peripheral blood. Receptors were obtained from a man at least 80 years old with active or convalescent COVID-19. The CDR3 runs from the conserved cysteine through the conserved F or W. The D gene is left open where the match is weak. Rows give clone size only sometimes, using once, few, many, or a class for an expanded clone.

>TRBD1|TRBV5-1|TRBJ1-6|NA
TGCGCCAGCAGCGACCCGACAGGGGGGTCCAATTCACCCCTCCACTTT
CASSDPTGGSNSPLHF
>TRBD1|TRBV7-9|TRBJ1-4|NA
TGTGCCAGCAGCTTAGGACAGGGACCTAATGAAAAACTGTTTTTT
CASSLGQGPNEKLFF
>NA|TRBV3-1/TRBV3-2|TRBJ1-1|NA
TGTGCCAGCAGCCGCCGAGACGGGGGTGGAACTTTCTTT
CASSRRDGGGTFF
>NA|TRBV10-1|TRBJ2-2|NA
TGCGCCAGCAGTGTAGGGGACGGTGGGGGGACTGACACCGGGGAGCTGTTTTTT
CASSVGDGGGTDTGELFF
>TRBD1|TRBV19|TRBJ1-2|NA
TGTGCCAGTAGTATAGATTGGGACAGGACGAACGGCTACACCTTC
CASSIDWDRTNGYTF
>NA|TRBV6-5|TRBJ1-1|NA
TGTGCCAGCAGGGTAGAGGGCGGGGACACTGAAGCTTTCTTT
CASRVEGGDTEAFF
>TRBD1|TRBV7-9|TRBJ1-2|NA
TGTGCCAGCAGCTCCGGGACAGGCCCGAACTATGGCTACACCTTC
CASSSGTGPNYGYTF
>TRBD1|TRBV27|TRBJ1-5|NA
TGTGCCAGCAGGCCCCAGGGGGCGAGTCAGCCCCAGCATTTT
CASRPQGASQPQHF
>TRBD1|TRBV11-2|TRBJ2-7|once
TGTGCCAGCAGCTCAGGACAGGGCACCTACGAGCAGTACTTC
CASSSGQGTYEQYF
>NA|TRBV19|TRBJ1-1|NA
TGTGCCAGTAGATTCAGGGGCGGTGGGCCGAACACTGAAGCTTTCTTT
CASRFRGGGPNTEAFF
>TRBD1|TRBV19|TRBJ1-2|NA
TGTGCCAGTAGTATTAGGAACACAGGGGGAGTTCGTGGCTACACCTTC
CASSIRNTGGVRGYTF
>NA|TRBV9|TRBJ2-5|NA
TGTGCCAGCAGCGTAGGACTGAAGATCGAAGAGACCCAGTACTTC
CASSVGLKIEETQYF
>NA|TRBV4-3|TRBJ2-1|NA
TGCGCCAGCAGCCAAGATGAGGGCGGAAGCTCCTACAATGAGCAGTTCTTC
CASSQDEGGSSYNEQFF
>TRBD1|TRBV6-2/TRBV6-3|TRBJ1-5|NA
TGTGCCAGCAGTCCGACAGGGGTCAATCAGCCCCAGCATTTT
CASSPTGVNQPQHF
>NA|TRBV29-1|TRBJ1-4|NA
TGCAGCGTGGACAGTCTTGGTGAAAAACTGTTTTTT
CSVDSLGEKLFF
>NA|TRBV6-1|TRBJ1-5|NA
TGTGCCAGCAGTGACAGGCCTGATGGAAATCAGCCCCAGCATTTT
CASSDRPDGNQPQHF
>NA|TRBV10-3|TRBJ1-4|NA
TGTGCCATCACCGAGGTCCGAGGTGAAAAACTGTTTTTT
CAITEVRGEKLFF
>NA|TRBV6-5|TRBJ1-5|NA
TGTGCCAGCAGGGGCGGACAGCTCAATCAGCCCCAGCATTTT
CASRGGQLNQPQHF
>NA|TRBV18|TRBJ2-3|NA
TGTGCCAGCTCACCACGGACAGTTTTAGATACGCAGTATTTT
CASSPRTVLDTQYF
>TRBD2|TRBV14|TRBJ2-1|NA
TGTGCCAGCAGCCAAGAGTTGGGACTAGCGGGGGGTTTAGGTGAGCAGTTCTTC
CASSQELGLAGGLGEQFF
>TRBD1|TRBV2|TRBJ1-1|once
TGTGCCAGCAGGCCCGGGACAGGGGAGTTGTTCGAGGCTTTCTTT
CASRPGTGELFEAFF
>NA|TRBV7-9|TRBJ2-1|NA
TGTGCCAGCAGCAATACACCCGGGACCAAGGGAGGTAATGAGCAGTTCTTC
CASSNTPGTKGGNEQFF
>NA|TRBV5-8|TRBJ2-1|NA
TGTGCCAGCAGCTTGGGGGGGCTCTACAATGAGCAGTTCTTC
CASSLGGLYNEQFF
>NA|TRBV5-1|TRBJ2-2|NA
TGCGCCAGCATTCCCCCTCAGGGGGGAAATACGAACACCGGGGAGCTGTTTTTT
CASIPPQGGNTNTGELFF
>NA|TRBV4-1|TRBJ2-7|NA
TGCGCCAGCAGCCAAGAGGAAGTAGGGGGCGAGCAGTACTTC
CASSQEEVGGEQYF
>TRBD1|TRBV2|TRBJ1-4|NA
TGTGCCAGCACCCCCGACAGGGGTGGAGGAAAACTGTTTTTT
CASTPDRGGGKLFF
>NA|TRBV12-5|TRBJ2-5|NA
TGTGCTAGTGGTTTGTATCCGGGACAAGAGACCCAGTACTTC
CASGLYPGQETQYF
>NA|TRBV6-5|TRBJ1-5|NA
TGTGCCAGCTGGGCCGGTAGCAATCAGCCCCAGCATTTT
CASWAGSNQPQHF
>NA|TRBV5-4|TRBJ2-5|NA
TGTGCCAGCAGCTTGGGATCGACAGAAGAGACCCAGTACTTC
CASSLGSTEETQYF
>TRBD1|TRBV6-5|TRBJ1-6|NA
TGTGCCAGCAGTTACTCAAAGGGACAGATTAATTCACCCCTCCACTTT
CASSYSKGQINSPLHF
>NA|TRBV7-9|TRBJ2-7|NA
TGTGCCAGCAGCTTAAAGGGAGGACCCTACGAGCAGTACTTC
CASSLKGGPYEQYF
>TRBD1|TRBV30|TRBJ1-4|NA
TGTGCCTGGAGTGTTCGTGTGGGACAGAGCCCACGCGGTGAAAAACTGTTTTTT
CAWSVRVGQSPRGEKLFF
>NA|TRBV5-1|TRBJ2-3|NA
TGCGCCAGCAGCTTGGGAGGAGGGCTTGCAGATACGCAGTATTTT
CASSLGGGLADTQYF
>NA|TRBV9|TRBJ1-6|NA
TGTGCCAGCAGCGTCCGGGGGTCTCCACATAATTCACCCCTCCACTTT
CASSVRGSPHNSPLHF
>TRBD1|TRBV7-9|TRBJ1-2|many
TGTGCCAGCAGCTTACTTGGGACAGGGGATAACTATGGCTACACCTTC
CASSLLGTGDNYGYTF
>NA|TRBV29-1|TRBJ1-2|NA
TGCAGCGTTGGGGACACCAACTATGGCTACACCTTC
CSVGDTNYGYTF
>NA|TRBV12-3/TRBV12-4|TRBJ1-2|NA
TGTGCCAGCAGTCTCCGGGACAAGAGCGTCTACACCTTC
CASSLRDKSVYTF
>TRBD1|TRBV12-3/TRBV12-4|TRBJ2-1|NA
TGTGCCAGCAACGGACAGGGGGCCCATGAGCAGTTCTTC
CASNGQGAHEQFF
>NA|TRBV20-1|TRBJ2-3|once
TGCAGTGCCAGTTGGACATTCAGCACAGATACGCAGTATTTT
CSASWTFSTDTQYF
>TRBD1|TRBV29-1|TRBJ1-2|once
TGCAGCGCGAGACAGGGCGGGAATCAGGGCTATGGCTACACCTTC
CSARQGGNQGYGYTF
>NA|TRBV5-6|TRBJ1-3|NA
TGTGCCAGCAGCCCTACCCAGCGATCCTCTGGAAACACCATATATTTT
CASSPTQRSSGNTIYF
>NA|TRBV7-8|TRBJ1-5|NA
TGTGCCAGCAGCTTAGTTCGACAGGGCAATCAGCCCCAGCATTTT
CASSLVRQGNQPQHF
>NA|TRBV15|TRBJ2-7|NA
TGTGCCACCAGAACCTCGGGACACTCCTACGAGCAGTACTTC
CATRTSGHSYEQYF
>TRBD1|TRBV18|TRBJ1-1|few
TGTGCCAGCTCACCACCGCTACGACAGGGAGGTTTGAATACTGAAGCTTTCTTT
CASSPPLRQGGLNTEAFF
>NA|TRBV11-2|TRBJ2-5|NA
TGTGCCAGCAGCCCTAGCCGTGGAGAGACCCAGTACTTC
CASSPSRGETQYF
>NA|TRBV2|TRBJ2-5|NA
TGTGCCAGCGCAGGAGGAGTGCCTCAAGAGACCCAGTACTTC
CASAGGVPQETQYF
>NA|TRBV5-1|TRBJ1-2|NA
TGCGCCAGCAGCTTGGATCAGGGAAGTACCTATGGCTACACCTTC
CASSLDQGSTYGYTF
>TRBD1|TRBV3-1/TRBV3-2|TRBJ1-1|NA
TGTGCCAGCGCACCTCCGGACAGGGGGAACACTGAAGCTTTCTTT
CASAPPDRGNTEAFF
>NA|TRBV5-4|TRBJ1-3|NA
TGTGCCAGCAGCTTGGACCCCGCCCGGGGAAACACCATATATTTT
CASSLDPARGNTIYF
>NA|TRBV2|TRBJ1-5|once
TGTGCCAGCAGCGCAGGGAATGGTAATCAGCCCCAGCATTTT
CASSAGNGNQPQHF
>NA|TRBV6-5|TRBJ1-6|NA
TGTGCCAGCAGACGACAGGAAAATTCACCCCTCCACTTT
CASRRQENSPLHF
>NA|TRBV5-4|TRBJ1-5|NA
TGTGCCAGCAGCTTCGGGGGGCATAAGGGCAATCAGCCCCAGCATTTT
CASSFGGHKGNQPQHF
>NA|TRBV24-1|TRBJ2-3|once
TGTGCCACCAGTGATTATGCGTTCACAGATACGCAGTATTTT
CATSDYAFTDTQYF
>NA|TRBV5-1|TRBJ1-2|NA
TGCGCCAGCAGCCCTACCGCAGGGACTTCAGGCTACACCTTC
CASSPTAGTSGYTF